This TCR beta chain was profiled in a study of blood T cell repertoires in COVID-19. For the study at large: Samples taken during acute and convalescent COVID-19 were collected in the United States, Italy and Spain. Sources were T cells, B-cell-depleted T cells, or PBMCs; the material itself was cDNA or gDNA.

This CDR3 is 13 amino acids long. Germline CDR1 is SSHAT and CDR2 is FNYEAQ (reference sequence). With 2 bases removed from V and 3 bases from J, the gap between germline ends came to 7 bases. Original methodology: Amplification from reference gene primers served as the basis for estimated nucleated cell counts. The assay was immunoSEQ multiplex PCR, and TCRdb's table has in-frame clones only and misses some. D and trimming come from the DNA, and the V and J calls and clone size come from that table. The repertoire consists of 270,000 or so clones, with 86% occurring once and the leading ten covering around 9%.

This sequence originates from a middle-aged man with active or convalescent COVID-19. The specimen was peripheral blood. The chain couples TRBV7-7 to TRBJ2-5; TRBD1 might be the D (5 bases). The CDR3 DNA is TGTGCCAGCAGCTTAAGCAGGGAAGAGACCCAGTACTTC. This sequence encodes CASSLSREETQYF.